The T cell receptor (beta chain) under discussion was sequenced for a study of OX40 agonist ivuxolimab in advanced cancers. Sequencing was performed with immunoSEQ multiplex PCR; in TCRdb, only in-frame clones are kept and a portion is missing. Found here are roughly 86,000 clones, almost 95% of them singletons; the top ten hold 2.5% to 3.5%. Germline lookup yields CDR1 WSHSY and CDR2 SAAADI. The germline V and J ends were trimmed by 6 bases and 2 bases, with 14 bases remaining between them. The length of the CDR3 is 15 residues. The chain recombines TRBV10-2 with TRBJ2-1; perhaps TRBD2 as D (6 bases). This clonotype was sampled from an adult with an advanced solid tumor such as melanoma, head and neck, liver or kidney cancer. Sample: CD4+ or CD8+ T cells sorted from blood, taken in a trial of the OX40 agonist ivuxolimab. The CDR3 region is CASRGLSHPYNEQFF. In DNA form, the CDR3 reads TGCGCCAGCAGGGGACTCAGTCATCCCTACAATGAGCAGTTCTTC.